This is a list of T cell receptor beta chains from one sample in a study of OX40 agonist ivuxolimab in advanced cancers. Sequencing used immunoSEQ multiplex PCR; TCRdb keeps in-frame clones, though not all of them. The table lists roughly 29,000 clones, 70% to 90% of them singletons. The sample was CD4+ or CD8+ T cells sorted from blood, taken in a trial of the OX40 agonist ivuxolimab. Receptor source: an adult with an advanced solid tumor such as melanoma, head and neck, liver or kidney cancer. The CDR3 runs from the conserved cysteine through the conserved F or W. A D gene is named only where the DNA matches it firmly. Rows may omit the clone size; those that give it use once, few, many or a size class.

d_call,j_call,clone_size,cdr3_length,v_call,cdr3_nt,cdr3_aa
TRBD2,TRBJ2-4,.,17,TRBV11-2,TGTGCCAGCCGGGGGACTAGCGGTGGCCTAGCCAAAAACATTCAGTACTTC,CASRGTSGGLAKNIQYF
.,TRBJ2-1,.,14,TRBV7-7,TGTGCCAGCAGCTTTAAACAGGCGAGCAATGAGCAGTTCTTC,CASSFKQASNEQFF
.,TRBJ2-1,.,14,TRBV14,TGTGCCAGCAGCCTGCGGCAGGGTGGCAATGAGCAGTTCTTC,CASSLRQGGNEQFF
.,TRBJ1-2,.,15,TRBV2,TGTGCCAGCAGTGGGTATGGGGATAATGACTATGGCTACACCTTC,CASSGYGDNDYGYTF
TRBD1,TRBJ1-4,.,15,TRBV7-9,TGTGCCAGCAGCCCCAGGGGGACAACTAATGAAAAACTGTTTTTT,CASSPRGTTNEKLFF
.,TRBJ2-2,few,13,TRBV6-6,TGTGCCAGTCATACCCCTGGCACCGGGGAGCTGTTTTTT,CASHTPGTGELFF
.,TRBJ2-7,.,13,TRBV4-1,TGCGCCAGCAGCCAAATAGGGCAATACGAGCAGTACTTC,CASSQIGQYEQYF
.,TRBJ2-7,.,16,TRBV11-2,TGTGCCAGCAGCTTAGCCCCACGGGCCGAAGTCTACGAGCAGTACTTC,CASSLAPRAEVYEQYF
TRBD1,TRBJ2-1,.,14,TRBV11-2,TGTGCCACCTCAGGAGACAGGGAAATTAATGAGCAGTTCTTC,CATSGDREINEQFF
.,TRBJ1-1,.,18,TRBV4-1,TGCGCCAGCAGCCACTTTCCCCCCCAGACTAGGACCGGCACTGAAGCTTTCTTT,CASSHFPPQTRTGTEAFF
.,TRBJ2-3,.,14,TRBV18,TGTGCCAGCTCTTGGGCCTCTAGCACAGATACGCAGTATTTT,CASSWASSTDTQYF
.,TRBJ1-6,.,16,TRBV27,TGTGCCAGCAGTCGGACAGCGAGCTCCTATAATTCACCCCTCCACTTT,CASSRTASSYNSPLHF
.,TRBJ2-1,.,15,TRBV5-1,TGCGCCAGCAGCTTGGAAGGGGGGCCCTACAATGAGCAGTTCTTC,CASSLEGGPYNEQFF
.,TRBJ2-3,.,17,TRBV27,TGTGCCAGCAGTTTGCTCGGCACAGAGCCTAGCACAGATACGCAGTATTTT,CASSLLGTEPSTDTQYF
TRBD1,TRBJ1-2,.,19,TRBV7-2,TGTGCCAGCAGCTTAGCTAGGACAGGGGGCCAATTGCGCGCGGATGGCTACACCTTC,CASSLARTGGQLRADGYTF
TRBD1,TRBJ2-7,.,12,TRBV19,TGTGCCAGCCGGGACAGGGAGTACGAGCAGTACTTC,CASRDREYEQYF
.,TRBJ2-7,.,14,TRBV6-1,TGTGCCAGCAGTGAAAGGACGATTAGTTACGAGCAGTACTTC,CASSERTISYEQYF
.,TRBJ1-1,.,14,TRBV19,TGTGCCAGTAGTATAGTCCGGGACTCTACTGAAGCTTTCTTT,CASSIVRDSTEAFF
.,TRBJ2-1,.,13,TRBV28,TGTGCCATCCAGAAACCGGGACTGAATGAGCAGTTCTTC,CAIQKPGLNEQFF
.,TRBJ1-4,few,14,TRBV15,TGTGCCACCAGCAGAGAGGACGGCAATGGAAAACTGTTTTTT,CATSREDGNGKLFF
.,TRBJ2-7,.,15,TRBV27,TGTGCCAGCAGTTTAGGTGGAGGGTCGACCTACGAGCAGTACTTC,CASSLGGGSTYEQYF
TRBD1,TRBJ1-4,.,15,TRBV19,TGTGCCAGTAGTACGCCGGGACAGGAGAATGAAAAACTGTTTTTT,CASSTPGQENEKLFF
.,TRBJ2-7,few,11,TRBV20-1,TGCAGTGCTAGAGGGGACTACGAGCAGTACTTC,CSARGDYEQYF
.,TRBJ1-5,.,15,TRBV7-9,TGTGCCAGCAGCCCTCGTGGCGGGGGCAGTCAGCCCCAGCATTTT,CASSPRGGGSQPQHF
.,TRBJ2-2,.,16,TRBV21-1,TGTGCCAGCAGCGAAGGCGGTAGACCGAACACCGGGGAGCTGTTTTTT,CASSEGGRPNTGELFF
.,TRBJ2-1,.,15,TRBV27,TGTGCCAGCAGTTTATCAGGACACCCCTACAATGAGCAGTTCTTC,CASSLSGHPYNEQFF
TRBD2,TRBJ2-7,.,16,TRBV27,TGTGCCAGCAGTTTATCCTGGCTAGCGGGGGGGCACGAGCAGTACTTC,CASSLSWLAGGHEQYF
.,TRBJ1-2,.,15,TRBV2,TGTGCCAGCAGTGAGAGGGACCTAGCTAACTATGGCTACACCTTC,CASSERDLANYGYTF
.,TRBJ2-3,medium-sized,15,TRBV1,TGCACCAATAGCTGGCTAGCGGTATCCACAGATACGCAGTATTTT,CTNSWLAVSTDTQYF
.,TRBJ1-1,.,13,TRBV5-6,TGTGCCAGCAGCTACGACAGCTCCACTCAAGCTTTCTTT,CASSYDSSTQAFF
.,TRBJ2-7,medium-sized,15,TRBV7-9,TGTGCCAGCAGCCCGGGGGACGGACAGGACTACGAGCAGTACTTC,CASSPGDGQDYEQYF